The rows below give T cell receptor beta chains drawn from one sample of a study of CD8 T cells in ankylosing spondylitis. TCRdb passed the 5' RACE reads through MiXCR, listing each CDR3 protein once. The sample lists roughly 230,000 distinct CDR3 sequences, under 20% occurring once. The sample was blood, either unsorted or a sorted T cell fraction (not recorded which). These receptors all stem from a male donor with ankylosing spondylitis or in good health (not recorded which). Both conserved end residues are part of each CDR3. A D gene is named only where the DNA matches it firmly. Rows may omit the clone size; those that give it use once, few, many or a size class.

v_gene	d_gene	j_gene	abundance	CDR3nt	CDR3aa
TRBV24-1	TRBD2	TRBJ2-1	-	TGTGCCACCAGTGACAGGGCTCATGGGACTACTCCAAATGAGCAGTTCTTC	CATSDRAHGTTPNEQFF
TRBV7-9	TRBD2	TRBJ2-5	-	TGTGCCAGCAGCATACTAGCGGGAGTCGTTGGAGAGACCCAGTACTTC	CASSILAGVVGETQYF
TRBV3-1	-	TRBJ2-1	few	TGTGCCAGCAGCCAAGACGGCTCCCTCTCCTACAATGAGCAGTTCTTC	CASSQDGSLSYNEQFF
TRBV4-1	-	TRBJ2-4	few	TGCGCCAGCAGCCAAGATCGAGGGATACTAGCCAAAAACATTCAGTACTTC	CASSQDRGILAKNIQYF
TRBV7-2	-	TRBJ2-1	-	TGTGCCAGCGCATCACGGAACTACAATGAGCAGTTCTTC	CASASRNYNEQFF
TRBV29-1	-	TRBJ2-6	-	TGCAGCGTTGAACAGGGCTCTGGGGCCAACGTCCTGACTTTC	CSVEQGSGANVLTF
TRBV6-5	-	TRBJ2-5	many	TGTGCCAGCAGTTACGATCGTTTCAGGGGGGGAGAGACCCAGTACTTC	CASSYDRFRGGETQYF
TRBV7-9	-	TRBJ2-1	few	TGTGCCAGCAGCTTAGCTTCGGAGGACGGTGAGCAGTTCTTC	CASSLASEDGEQFF
TRBV5-1	TRBD2	TRBJ2-2	few	TGCGCCAGCAGCCCCGGGGTAGCGGGAGCGATGAACACCGGGGAGCTGTTTTTT	CASSPGVAGAMNTGELFF
TRBV29-1	-	TRBJ2-7	-	TGCAGCGTTGAAATAGCCGACTCAAGGGGCTACGAGCAGTACTTC	CSVEIADSRGYEQYF
TRBV2	-	TRBJ2-3	-	TGTGCCAGCAGGGGGCCCCACAGGGAAACTAGCACAGATACGCAGTATTTT	CASRGPHRETSTDTQYF
TRBV20-1	TRBD2	TRBJ2-5	few	TGCAGTGCTAGAGTGACTAGCGGAAGCCAAGAGACCCAGTACTTC	CSARVTSGSQETQYF
TRBV20-1	TRBD2	TRBJ2-5	few	TGCAGTGCTAGAGATGATCGGCTAGCGGGAGGTTCGGGGGGGGAGACCCAGTACTTC	CSARDDRLAGGSGGETQYF
TRBV25-1	TRBD2	TRBJ2-1	-	TGTGCCAGCGGGATAGCGGGAGTGGGGGAGAATGAGCAGTTCTTC	CASGIAGVGENEQFF
TRBV5-1	-	TRBJ2-1	-	TGCGCCAGCAGCTTGGAACAGCAATACAATGAGCAGTTCTTC	CASSLEQQYNEQFF
TRBV27	TRBD1	TRBJ1-5	-	TGTGCCAGCAGTCCAGGGACAGGGGTCAATCAGCCCCAGCATTTT	CASSPGTGVNQPQHF
TRBV12-3/TRBV12-4	TRBD1	TRBJ2-1	few	TGTGCCAGCAGTTTTCAGACAGGGGTTGGCAATGAGCAGTTCTTC	CASSFQTGVGNEQFF
TRBV11-3	-	TRBJ2-5	-	TGTGCCAGCAGCTTAGTCCTCGGCGAGACCCAGTACTTC	CASSLVLGETQYF
TRBV7-6	-	TRBJ2-5	-	TGTGCCAGCAGCCCCCTCGCAGAGCAAGAGACCCAGTACTTC	CASSPLAEQETQYF
TRBV12-3/TRBV12-4	-	TRBJ2-7	many	TGTGCCAGCAGTTTAGGCTGGTCCTACGAGCAGTACTTC	CASSLGWSYEQYF
TRBV7-8	TRBD2	TRBJ2-1	-	TGTGCCAGCAGCCCCGGACTAGCGCTTTGGGATGAGCAGTTCTTC	CASSPGLALWDEQFF
TRBV7-9	TRBD2	TRBJ2-1	few	TGTGCCAGCAGCTTAGCGGGTAGCGGGGTTAAAAATGAGCAGTTCTTC	CASSLAGSGVKNEQFF
TRBV3-1	TRBD2	TRBJ2-3	-	TGTGCCTCCTGCCCCGGACTAGCGGACACAGATACGCAGTATTTT	CASCPGLADTDTQYF
TRBV3-1	-	TRBJ1-5	many	TGTGCCAGCAGCCAAGACAATTATAGCAATCAGCCCCAGCATTTT	CASSQDNYSNQPQHF
TRBV6-2/TRBV6-3	-	TRBJ2-7	many	TGTGCCAGCAGTTACGGGACGGGGTGGAGGGAGCAGTACTTC	CASSYGTGWREQYF
TRBV4-1	-	TRBJ2-2	few	TGCGCCAGCAGCCCGGCCGTTCAGATCACCGGGGAGCTGTTTTTT	CASSPAVQITGELFF
TRBV20-1	-	TRBJ2-3	few	TGCAGTGCCGCGAACCTTCCGGGGTCCCGGGGCTCAGCGGTCGATACGCAGTATTTT	CSAANLPGSRGSAVDTQYF
TRBV7-9	TRBD1	TRBJ2-2	-	TGTGCCAGCAGCTCGGGACAGGGGTACACCGGGGAGCTGTTTTTT	CASSSGQGYTGELFF